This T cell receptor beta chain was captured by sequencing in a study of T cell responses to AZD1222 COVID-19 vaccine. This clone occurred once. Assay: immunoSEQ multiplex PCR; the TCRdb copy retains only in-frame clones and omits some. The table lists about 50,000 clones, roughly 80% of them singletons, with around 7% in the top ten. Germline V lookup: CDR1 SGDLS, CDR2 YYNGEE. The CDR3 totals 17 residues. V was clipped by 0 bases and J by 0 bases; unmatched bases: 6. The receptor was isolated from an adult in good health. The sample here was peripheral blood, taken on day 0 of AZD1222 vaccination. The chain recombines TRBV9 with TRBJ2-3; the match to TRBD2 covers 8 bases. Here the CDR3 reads CASSVEPAGASTDTQYF. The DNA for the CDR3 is TGTGCCAGCAGCGTAGAACCAGCGGGGGCCAGCACAGATACGCAGTATTTT.